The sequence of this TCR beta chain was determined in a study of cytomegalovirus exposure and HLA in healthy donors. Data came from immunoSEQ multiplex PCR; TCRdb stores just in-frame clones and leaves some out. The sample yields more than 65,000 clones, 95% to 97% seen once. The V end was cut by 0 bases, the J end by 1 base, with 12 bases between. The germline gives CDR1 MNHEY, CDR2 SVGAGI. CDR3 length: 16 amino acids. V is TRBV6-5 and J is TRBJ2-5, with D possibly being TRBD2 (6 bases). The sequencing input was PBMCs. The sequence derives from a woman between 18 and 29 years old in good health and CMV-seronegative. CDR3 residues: CASSYSFGGTQETQYF. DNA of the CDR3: TGTGCCAGCAGTTACTCCTTTGGAGGGACCCAAGAGACCCAGTACTTC.